This entry lists 6 T cell receptor beta chains sequenced from one sample in a study of a mutant IDH1 vaccine in newly diagnosed glioma. Time point meaning: baseline, week 1 (first vaccination visit). Treatment indicated: pre-vaccination baseline after standard-of-care therapy. Assay: immunoSEQ multiplex PCR; the TCRdb copy retains only in-frame clones and omits some. The data hold approximately 100,000 clones, with about 90% observed a single time. Sequencing used PBMCs, obtained from a glioma patient treated with radiotherapy, temozolomide or both. The receptors come from a woman aged 45-65 years with glioma.

This clone was detected only once. This chain uses TRBV27 with TRBJ1-1; the match to TRBD1 covers 10 bases. V gave up 7 bases and J gave up 5 bases; unmatched junction bases: 19. CDR1 is MNHEY, CDR2 SMNVEV, per germline (reference sequence). The length of the CDR3 is 18 residues. The CDR3 DNA sequence: TGTGCCAGCATCTGGGACAGGGGCCTGGATAGTGAAGAGACTGAAGCTTTCTTT. Its protein is CASIWDRGLDSEETEAFF.

This chain links TRBV28 with TRBJ2-7, with D unresolved. Germline CDR1 and CDR2: MDHEN and SYDVKM. Trimming removed 0 bases from V and 0 bases from J, with 6 bases in between. The CDR3 loop spans 14 amino acids. CDR3 in DNA: TGTGCCAGCAGTTTATGGCAGAGCTCCTACGAGCAGTACTTC. Residues: CASSLWQSSYEQYF.

The count of this clone is one. V and J are TRBV19 and TRBJ2-7, with 11 positions matching TRBD2. With 3 bases clipped from V and 3 bases from J, the junction kept 7 bases outside the gene matches. Germline CDR1 and CDR2: LNHDA and SQIVND (reference sequence). This CDR3 is built from 16 residues. This CDR3 is CASSISVAGGLYEQYF. In nucleotides, the CDR3 is TGTGCCAGTAGTATTTCTGTAGCGGGAGGGCTCTACGAGCAGTACTTC.

The count of this clone is one. The CDR3 here is CASSLGTTAGRNEQFF. DNA for the CDR3: TGTGCCAGCAGTTTGGGGACTACGGCAGGTCGGAATGAGCAGTTCTTC. The chain employs TRBV28 and TRBJ2-1; 7 bases are shared with TRBD2. The CDR3 covers 16 residues. Germline CDR1 reads MDHEN; CDR2 reads SYDVKM. V was pared by 3 bases and J by 7 bases, with 12 bases of the junction left unmatched. The entire variable domain, with the rest obtained from reference TRBV28 and TRBJ2-1, is as follows: DVKVTQSSRYLVKRTGEKVFLECVQDMDHENMFWYRQDPGLGLRLIYFSYDVKMKEKGDIPEGYSVSREKKERFSLILESASTNQTSMYLCASSLGTTAGRNEQFFGPGTRLTVL.

The chain links TRBV5-4 to TRBJ2-5, with a possible D match to TRBD1 (6 bases). In germline, CDR1 is SGHNT, CDR2 YYREEE (reference sequence). The CDR3 has 13 amino acids. Trimming shortened V by 4 bases and J by 1 base, and 8 bases separated the two germline ends. CDR3 bases: TGTGCCAGCAGCCCGGACAGCCAAGAGACCCAGTACTTC. Translated: CASSPDSQETQYF.

CDR3 in amino acids: CASSSSGPQETQYF. CDR3 in DNA: TGCGCCAGCAGTTCCAGCGGGCCACAAGAGACCCAGTACTTC. The rearrangement links TRBV5-1 to TRBJ2-5; tentatively, D is TRBD2 (6 bases). The CDR3 loop spans 14 amino acids. V was clipped by 5 bases and J by 2 bases, with 13 bases between them. Germline loops: CDR1 SGHRS, CDR2 YFSETQ.